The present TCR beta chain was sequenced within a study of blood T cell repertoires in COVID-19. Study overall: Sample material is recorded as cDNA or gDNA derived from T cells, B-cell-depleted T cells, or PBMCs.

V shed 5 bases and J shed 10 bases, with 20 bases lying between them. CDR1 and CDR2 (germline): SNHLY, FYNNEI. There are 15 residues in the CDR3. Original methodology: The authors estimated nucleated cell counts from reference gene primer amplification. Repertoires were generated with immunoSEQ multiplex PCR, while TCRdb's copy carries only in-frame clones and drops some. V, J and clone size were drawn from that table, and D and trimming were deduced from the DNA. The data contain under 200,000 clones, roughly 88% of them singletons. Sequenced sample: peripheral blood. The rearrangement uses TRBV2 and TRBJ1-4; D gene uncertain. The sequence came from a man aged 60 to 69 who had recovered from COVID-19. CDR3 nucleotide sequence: TGTGCCAGCAGTACTGATGCCCCCTCACTATCAAAACTGTTTTTT. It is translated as CASSTDAPSLSKLFF.